Included here is one TCR beta chain sequence, with context. Its specific antigen is unknown. Base-call qualities are not available, and no considerably larger clone is one nucleotide away. The CDR3 runs 11 residues from the cysteine to the phenylalanine. The read is trimmed to its CDR3 DNA, 33 bases read in frame from base 1. The germline ends are 10 bases apart after V is trimmed by 7 bases and J by 4 bases. The germline V gene (reference sequence) specifies GTSNPN as CDR1 and SVGIG as CDR2. At diagnosis, tumor, uninvolved tumor-adjacent lung and peripheral blood were collected and then preserved as a mix of FFPE and fresh-frozen material. For TCR repertoire profiling, blood samples were analyzed in the form of peripheral blood mononuclear cells. The record originates from a study of T cells in localized non-small cell lung cancer (dated by TCRdb to about 2020). About the study as a whole: Comparing tumors with uninvolved tumor-adjacent lungs, the study looked at the T cell repertoires of over 200 patients with early-stage NSCLC. All 220 or so NSCLC patients in the cohort were treatment-naive and had localized lung tumors that were resected. NSCLC patients had a mean age of approximately 70 years, and 129 were male and 85 to 110 female. The study at large found these results: Because multi-region tumor sequencing was not done, intratumor heterogeneity could not be ruled out. Since the design was exploratory, TCR variables were selected using unadjusted p-values with no false-discovery rate correction. Uninvolved tumor-adjacent lung showed the highest T cell clonality, higher than tumor, which suggests more focused antigenic responses in the uninvolved tumor-adjacent lung. Longer overall survival was associated with higher blood T cell density, whereas shorter survival was associated with higher adjacent-lung clonality. A median of 57 of the top 100 tumor clones turned up in the paired uninvolved adjacent lung, and 25 to 35 of those clones also ranked among the top 100 of that same adjacent lung.

The immunoSEQ Assay was used to sequence TCR beta CDR3 regions from DNA. For the original study's pipeline: T cell density was computed as TCR beta template counts normalized to usable DNA estimated by amplifying housekeeping genes. The preseqR package was used to estimate richness by extrapolating to 400,000 templates for PBMC samples and to 120,000 templates for tissue samples. Clonality was defined by subtracting Pielou's evenness from one. Tissue-enriched TCRs were identified through differential abundance testing performed on productive amino-acid clonotypes, with a minimum total count of 5 and an alpha of 0.1. The Jaccard Index and the Morisita Overlap Index were used to quantify repertoire overlap between compartments. GLIPH clustered TCR beta CDR3s with public tetramer-defined viral CDR3s; viral motifs required at least three viral sequences plus V-gene enrichment. The table was pulled from immuneACCESS by TCRdb, which kept in-frame rearrangements only. Such tables lose some clones; where checked, under half of the loss comes from unresolved V genes, and the rest has no known cause. That table furnishes V, J and clone size, whereas the DNA furnished D and trimming. This sample comprises 31,000 or so clones, 88% of them detected only once. The ten largest clones add up to 3.5% to 5% of the sample.

The sequence came from a woman aged 35 to 69 with stage III lung adenocarcinoma. The receptor chain draws on TRBV30 and TRBJ1-2; confidence is insufficient to name the D gene. The sample in question was peripheral blood mononuclear cells, obtained before any cancer treatment. The CDR3 loop reads CAFGEVYGYTF. The bases are TGTGCCTTCGGGGAGGTCTATGGCTACACCTTC.